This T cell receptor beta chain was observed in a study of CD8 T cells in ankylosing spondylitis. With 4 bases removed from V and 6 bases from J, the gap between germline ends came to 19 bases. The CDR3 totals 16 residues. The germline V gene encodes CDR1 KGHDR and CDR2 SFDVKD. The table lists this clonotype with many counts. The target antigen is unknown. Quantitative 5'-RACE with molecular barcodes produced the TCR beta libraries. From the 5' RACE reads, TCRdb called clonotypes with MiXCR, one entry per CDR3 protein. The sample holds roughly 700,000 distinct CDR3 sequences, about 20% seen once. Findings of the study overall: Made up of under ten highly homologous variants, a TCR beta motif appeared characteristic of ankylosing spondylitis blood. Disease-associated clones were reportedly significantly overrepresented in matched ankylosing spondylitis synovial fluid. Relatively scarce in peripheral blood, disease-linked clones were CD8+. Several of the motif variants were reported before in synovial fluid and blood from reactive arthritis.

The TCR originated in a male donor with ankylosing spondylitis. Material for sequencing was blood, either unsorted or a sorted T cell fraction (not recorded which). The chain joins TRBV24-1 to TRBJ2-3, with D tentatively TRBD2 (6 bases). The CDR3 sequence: CATSDPGLTFRDTQYF. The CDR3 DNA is TGTGCCACCAGTGACCCGGGACTCACGTTCAGGGATACGCAGTATTTT.